Following are 19 T cell receptor beta chains from one sample sequenced in a study of blood T cell repertoires in COVID-19. Profiling relied on immunoSEQ multiplex PCR, and the TCRdb table lists in-frame clones only, not all of them. The sample gives about 440,000 clones, about 92% of which show up once; 0.6% is in the top ten. The material sequenced was PBMCs or T cells enriched from blood (not recorded which). The receptors were gathered from a man aged 18 to 30 who had recovered from COVID-19.

This clone was detected once. The chain has TRBV2 and TRBJ2-7; a possible D gene is TRBD1 (6 bases). Per germline, CDR1 SNHLY and CDR2 FYNNEI. This CDR3 region has 13 residues. V shed 4 bases and J shed 7 bases, with 14 bases lying between them. The CDR3 DNA reads TGTGCCAGCAGTGTTGGTTGGGGGCGGGAGCAGTACTTC. It encodes CASSVGWGREQYF.

The chain links TRBV9 to TRBJ1-3, with TRBD1 matching 7 bases. Germline-derived CDR1 and CDR2 are SGDLS and YYNGEE. V shed 3 bases and J 2 bases; nucleotides not matched to a gene: 2. The CDR3 has 14 amino acids. The CDR3 sequence is CASSDTGAGNTIYF. CDR3 coding DNA: TGTGCCAGCAGCGATACAGGGGCTGGAAACACCATATATTTT.

The CDR3 reads CVGGRTNEKLFF. The CDR3 region has the DNA TGTGTCGGAGGGAGGACTAATGAAAAACTGTTTTTT. The chain employs TRBV30 and TRBJ1-4; D gene uncertain. The germline V gene has CDR1 GTSNPN and CDR2 SVGIG (reference sequence). CDR3 size: 12 residues.

The V call is TRBV5-8, the J call TRBJ1-4, with 7 positions matching TRBD1. The germline gives CDR1 SGHTS, CDR2 YDEGEE. V shed 3 bases and J 4 bases; nucleotides not matched to a gene: 3. The CDR3 is made up of 14 amino acids. The CDR3 region is CASSSGTVNEKLFF. The CDR3 nucleotides read TGTGCCAGCAGCTCCGGGACAGTTAATGAAAAACTGTTTTTT. Full variable domain (missing parts from reference TRBV5-8 and TRBJ1-4): EAGVTQSPTHLIKTRGQQATLRCSPISGHTSVYWYQQALGLGLQFLLWYDEGEERNRGNFPPRFSGRQFPNYSSELNVNALELEDSALYLCASSSGTVNEKLFFGSGTQLSVL.

About this clone itself: An end of the junction does not agree with germline; a read error may underlie this. The rearrangement joins TRBV3-1 (or the pseudogene TRBV3-2) to TRBJ1-1, with a weak D call TRBD1 (6 bases). Germline CDR1 LGHDT, CDR2 YNNKEL (reference sequence). This CDR3 comprises 13 residues. The CDR3: CASSQGGGPEAFF. The CDR3 DNA is TGTGCCAGCAGTCAAGGGGGGGGCCCTGAAGCTTTCTTT.

This chain joins TRBV4-1 and TRBJ1-6; D gene unclear. The CDR3 is 16 amino acids. V shed 1 base and J shed 0 bases, with 7 bases lying between them. Germline CDR1 MGHRA, CDR2 YSYEKL. Here the CDR3 reads CASSQGPSSYNSPLHF. CDR3 coding DNA: TGCGCCAGCAGCCAAGGTCCGAGCTCCTATAATTCACCCCTCCACTTT.

V usage is TRBV27 and J usage is TRBJ1-2, with D possibly TRBD1 on 6 matching bases. Trimming removed 6 bases at V and 4 bases at J, with 12 bases between. CDR3 length: 13 amino acids. Germline CDR1 and CDR2: MNHEY and SMNVEV (reference sequence). CDR3 DNA: TGTGCCAGCAGACAGGGCCGAGGCTATGGCTACACCTTC. This translates into CASRQGRGYGYTF.

The chain has TRBV30 and TRBJ1-6; D is ambiguous. V was pared by 3 bases and J by 6 bases, with 15 bases between. CDR3 length equals 15 residues. CDR1 and CDR2 from the germline V gene are GTSNPN and SVGIG (reference sequence). CDR3 loop: CAWRPVGYGNSPLHF. CDR3 in DNA: TGTGCCTGGAGGCCAGTTGGTTATGGTAATTCACCCCTCCACTTT. The full variable domain, with the rest looked up from reference TRBV30 and TRBJ1-6, is SQTIHQWPATLVQPVGSPLSLECTVEGTSNPNLYWYRQAAGRGLQLLFYSVGIGQISSEVPQNLSASRPQDRQFILSSKKLLLSDSGFYLCAWRPVGYGNSPLHFGNGTRLTVT.

The chain is built from TRBV27 and TRBJ1-1; TRBD1 agrees at 8 bases. V shed 3 bases, J shed 8 bases, and the junction held 8 bases outside the gene matches. Germline V lookup: CDR1 MNHEY, CDR2 SMNVEV (reference sequence). CDR3 size: 14 residues. The DNA of the CDR3 is TGTGCCAGCAGTTTTTTACAGGGGGAGGGGGAAGCTTTCTTT. This translates into CASSFLQGEGEAFF.

This clone was seen a handful of times. This chain uses TRBV9 with TRBJ2-7; D is unclear. The CDR3 consists of 15 residues. V dropped 0 bases and J dropped 3 bases, with 13 bases sitting between them. The germline V gene has CDR1 SGDLS and CDR2 YYNGEE. The CDR3 nucleotides are TGTGCCAGCAGCGTAGCTGTCGGTTCCGGCTACGAGCAGTACTTC. It specifies CASSVAVGSGYEQYF.

This clone was seen once. The V call is TRBV12-3 or TRBV12-4, the J call TRBJ2-3; weak D call: TRBD2 (6 bases). The CDR3 runs to 11 residues. V was shortened by 9 bases and J by 4 bases, with 8 bases between the two germline ends. CDR3 bases: TGTGCCAGTGGGGGGTCAGATACGCAGTATTTT. Translating it yields CASGGSDTQYF.

The CDR3 loop reads CASSPPSLAFF. The DNA of the CDR3 is TGTGCCAGCAGCCCCCCGAGCCTAGCTTTCTTT. The chain has TRBV7-3 and TRBJ1-1; D is undetermined. CDR3 size: 11 residues. Trimming stripped 5 bases from V and 10 bases from J, with 11 bases between. The V gene's germline CDR1 is SGHTA and CDR2 FQGTGA.

J is TRBJ1-2 and V is TRBV28, with 12 bases aligning to TRBD1. Germline CDR1 is MDHEN and CDR2 is SYDVKM. The V segment lost 5 bases and the J segment 5 bases; nucleotides outside the gene matches: 3. This CDR3 contains 14 residues. The CDR3 DNA follows: TGTGCCAGCAGTCAGGGACAGGGGGCTTATGGCTACACCTTC. This sequence encodes CASSQGQGAYGYTF.

This chain uses TRBV18 with TRBJ1-2; maybe TRBD1 (5 bases). Germline V lookup: CDR1 KGHSH, CDR2 LQKENI. This CDR3 is built from 15 residues. V lost 3 bases, J lost 0 bases, and 11 bases lay in between. The CDR3 loop is CASSPQGIANYGYTF. CDR3 in DNA: TGTGCCAGCTCACCTCAGGGTATAGCTAACTATGGCTACACCTTC.

CDR3 protein: CASSRNSGGKDEKLFF. CDR3 nucleotides: TGTGCCAGCAGCCGCAACTCTGGGGGGAAGGATGAAAAACTGTTTTTT. The chain has TRBV7-4 and TRBJ1-4, with D possibly TRBD1 on 5 matching bases. The CDR3 spans 16 residues. V dropped 5 bases and J dropped 6 bases, with 19 bases sitting between them. Germline-derived CDR1 and CDR2 are SGHVT and SQSDAQ.

The chain links TRBV7-2 to TRBJ1-5; D gene uncertain. The CDR3 spans 13 residues. Germline V lookup: CDR1 SGHTA, CDR2 FQGNSA. Trimming removed 6 bases at V and 0 bases at J, with 6 bases between. CDR3 sequence (DNA): TGTGCCAGCAGTCCTAATAGCAATCAGCCCCAGCATTTT. Translated: CASSPNSNQPQHF.

This chain uses TRBV5-1 with TRBJ1-1; D remains ambiguous. The CDR3 length is 13 residues. Between the trimmed V and J ends, which lost 4 bases and 3 bases, there was a span of 10 bases. Per the germline V gene, CDR1 is SGHRS and CDR2 is YFSETQ. The CDR3 bases are TGCGCCAGCAGCGAGGAGGAATACACTGAAGCTTTCTTT. Residues: CASSEEEYTEAFF.

The CDR3, as DNA: TGTGCCAGCAGTCAATGGGCGGGGGACTACGAGCAGTACTTC. Protein: CASSQWAGDYEQYF. The chain is built from TRBV6-2 or TRBV6-3 and TRBJ2-7, with 7 bases lining up with TRBD2. The CDR3 length is 14 residues. Trimming took 5 bases from V and 3 from J; bases not matched to a gene: 7. Per germline, CDR1 MNHEY and CDR2 SVGEGT.

In this sample, this clone turned up once. The rearrangement joins TRBV7-9 to TRBJ1-3; D is unclear. With 2 bases removed from V and 4 bases from J, the gap between germline ends came to 3 bases. Germline CDR1 reads SEHNR; CDR2 reads FQNEAQ (reference sequence). The CDR3 consists of 12 residues. The CDR3 DNA reads TGTGCCAGCAGCTTACCAGGAAACACCATATATTTT. It is translated as CASSLPGNTIYF.